This entry describes one T cell receptor (beta chain). In the original processing: It was from reference gene primer amplification that nucleated cell counts were estimated. Data came from immunoSEQ multiplex PCR; TCRdb stores just in-frame clones and leaves some out. The V and J calls and clone size come from that table; D and trimming were worked out from the DNA. The table has 200,000 to 250,000 clones, around 83% seen once. The data originate from a study of blood T cell repertoires in COVID-19. Study details: Sample material is recorded as cDNA or gDNA derived from T cells, B-cell-depleted T cells, or PBMCs.

Enrolment of Seattle patients took place during active infection, and they were followed longitudinally. The CDR3 contains 16 residues. CDR1 is LNHNV, CDR2 YYDKDF, per germline (reference sequence). Trimming took off 1 base at V and 4 bases at J, with 14 bases between the two ends. The TCR sequence derives from a woman in her 70s with COVID-19, enrolled during active disease. Sample: peripheral blood. The chain joins TRBV15 to TRBJ2-1, with a weak D call TRBD1 (6 bases). CDR3 nucleotide sequence: TGTGCCACCAGCAGAGTCTGGGCAGGGGCATACAATGAGCAGTTCTTC. Its translation is CATSRVWAGAYNEQFF.